The 28 T cell receptor beta chains below come from one sample, sequenced in a study of T-cell memory formation after mild COVID-19 (dated by TCRdb to about 2021). Library creation used 5' RACE. For sequencing, an Illumina NovaSeq 6000 was employed. TCRdb passed the public sequencing reads through fastp at Q25 and MiXCR, retaining productive beta sequences. Rows matching on CDR3 protein sequence are summarized as one entry with the most common DNA and genes. Across this sample there are approximately 260,000 distinct CDR3 sequences, with roughly 17% seen only once. Approximately 23% of the sample is taken by the ten largest. The sequencing input was PBMCs or a T cell subset sorted from them (not recorded which). Receptor source: a man aged 18 to 29 who had mild COVID-19 (a few samples of this study predate the infection). The sample titles of this study are shuffled in the database, so cell type and time point are left out; the donor was told from shared clones.

Points on this clonotype: The germline gene is not matched at one end of the junction; a read error may be the cause. This sequence joins TRBV2 and TRBJ1-1; D ambiguous. Germline V gives CDR1 SNHLY, CDR2 FYNNEI. The CDR3 spans 14 residues. The CDR3 spells CARSERAENTEAFF. CDR3 bases: TGTGCCAGAAGTGAGCGGGCAGAGAACACTGAAGCTTTCTTT.

This clonotype showed up just a few times. The J gene is TRBJ1-1, the V gene TRBV29-1, with D perhaps TRBD1 (6 bases). CDR3 length: 14 amino acids. The V gene's germline CDR1 is SQVTM and CDR2 ANQGSEA. V was shortened by 4 bases and J by 5 bases, with 17 bases between the two germline ends. CDR3: CSVGAGVGVTEAFF. The CDR3 nucleotides read TGCAGCGTTGGAGCAGGGGTAGGGGTAACTGAAGCTTTCTTT.

This clonotype was counted only a few times. The chain uses TRBV29-1 and TRBJ1-1; the D gene is possibly TRBD1 (6 bases). V lost 2 bases, J lost 5 bases, and 12 bases lay in between. The CDR3 is 13 residues long. The germline V gene encodes CDR1 SQVTM and CDR2 ANQGSEA. CDR3 residues: CSVETGARTEAFF. The CDR3 nucleotides read TGCAGCGTTGAAACGGGGGCCCGAACTGAAGCTTTCTTT.

CDR3 region: CASSFEYRGVEAFF. CDR3 DNA: TGTGCCAGCAGTTTCGAGTACAGGGGGGTTGAAGCTTTCTTT. The chain couples TRBV27 to TRBJ1-1, with TRBD1 matching 8 bases. This CDR3 comprises 14 residues. Unmatched junction bases numbered 7, after V lost 3 bases and J lost 7 bases. CDR1 and CDR2 from the germline V gene are MNHEY and SMNVEV (reference sequence).

The J gene is TRBJ2-5, the V gene TRBV5-6, with D possibly TRBD2 on 5 matching bases. Germline loops: CDR1 SGHDT, CDR2 YYEEEE. There are 14 residues in the CDR3. Trimming left V 4 bases short and J 3 bases short, with 13 bases between. As DNA, the CDR3 is TGTGCCAGCAGCACGACCGGGGTCGAAGAGACCCAGTACTTC. It yields the protein CASSTTGVEETQYF.

This clonotype showed up just a few times. The chain couples TRBV27 to TRBJ2-2; no clear D. Trimming left V 6 bases short and J 7 bases short, with 6 bases between. CDR3 size: 11 residues. Looked up from germline, CDR1 is MNHEY and CDR2 is SMNVEV (reference sequence). The CDR3 reads CASSRNGELFF. As DNA, the CDR3 is TGTGCCAGCAGCCGTAACGGGGAGCTGTTTTTT.

This clonotype was counted only a few times. The chain links TRBV5-1 to TRBJ2-1; 7 bases match TRBD2. V lost 2 bases to trimming and J lost 2 bases; unmatched junction nucleotides: 7. Germline lookup yields CDR1 SGHRS and CDR2 YFSETQ. This CDR3 spans 16 amino acids. This CDR3 reads CASSFPWEGTYNEQFF. The CDR3 DNA follows: TGCGCCAGCAGCTTCCCGTGGGAGGGAACCTACAATGAGCAGTTCTTC.

The rearrangement joins TRBV9 to TRBJ2-5, with 10 bases lining up with TRBD1. With 3 bases clipped from V and 5 bases from J, the junction kept 4 bases outside the gene matches. Germline values: CDR1 SGDLS, CDR2 YYNGEE. The CDR3 length is 14 residues. The CDR3 sequence: CASSEGQGIETQYF. The CDR3, as DNA: TGTGCCAGCAGCGAGGGACAGGGGATCGAGACCCAGTACTTC.

The chain carries TRBV24-1 and TRBJ2-3, with D perhaps given as TRBD1 or TRBD2 (5 bases each). CDR1 and CDR2 from the germline V gene are KGHDR and SFDVKD. The CDR3 runs 14 residues. V lost 2 bases and J lost 13, with 18 bases in between. The CDR3 sequence: CATSDSPPGRQKYF. In DNA form, the CDR3 reads TGTGCCACCAGTGATTCACCCCCGGGACGTCAGAAGTATTTT.

This chain uses TRBV5-1 with TRBJ2-7, with 9 bases aligning to TRBD1. CDR1 is SGHRS, CDR2 YFSETQ, per germline. The trim removed 3 bases at V and 4 bases at J, leaving 5 bases unmatched. CDR3 size: 14 residues. CDR3 amino acids: CASSSRDREYEQYF. The CDR3, as DNA: TGCGCCAGCAGCTCCCGGGACAGGGAGTACGAGCAGTACTTC.

Only a few counts were recorded for this clonotype. The chain combines TRBV3-1 with TRBJ2-1; D is tentatively TRBD1 or TRBD2 (5 bases each). CDR1 is LGHDT, CDR2 YNNKEL, per germline (reference sequence). This CDR3 has 18 residues. V was clipped by 2 bases and J by 8 bases, with 25 bases between them. The CDR3 DNA sequence: TGTGCCAGCAGCCAACCCCGAGGGTTTTCCCTCGGGGCCCATGAGCAGTTCTTC. Translating it yields CASSQPRGFSLGAHEQFF.

The genes are TRBV5-1 and TRBJ2-1, with D unresolved. The germline V gene has CDR1 SGHRS and CDR2 YFSETQ. The CDR3 runs to 13 residues. Trimming took off 5 bases at V and 5 bases at J, with 11 bases between the two ends. CDR3 sequence (DNA): TGCGCCAGCAGAGGGTCGGCAAACAATGAGCAGTTCTTC. This codes for CASRGSANNEQFF. Together with reference TRBV5-1 and TRBJ2-1, the CDR3 gives the full variable domain: KAGVTQTPRYLIKTRGQQVTLSCSPISGHRSVSWYQQTPGQGLQFLFEYFSETQRNKGNFPGRFSGRQFSNSRSEMNVSTLELGDSALYLCASRGSANNEQFFGPGTRLTVL.

This chain links TRBV4-1 with TRBJ2-7; TRBD1 might be the D (6 bases). This CDR3 spans 16 amino acids. The V and J ends lost 1 base and 4 bases respectively, with 17 bases between them. The germline CDR1 and CDR2 sequences are MGHRA and YSYEKL. The CDR3 sequence: CASSQGWGRGSYEQYV. CDR3 sequence (DNA): TGCGCCAGCAGCCAAGGATGGGGCAGGGGCAGTTACGAGCAGTACGTC.

V and J are TRBV5-1 and TRBJ2-3; the D gene could be TRBD1 or TRBD2 (5 bases each). The CDR3 loop spans 14 amino acids. Trimming shortened V by 7 bases and J by 3 bases, and 15 bases separated the two germline ends. Germline V gene data show CDR1 as SGHRS and CDR2 as YFSETQ. As DNA, the CDR3 is TGCGCCAGCCAGAGGGGAGTGCGGACAGATACGCAGTATTTT. Protein: CASQRGVRTDTQYF.

This clonotype has just a few counts. This chain joins TRBV7-9 and TRBJ1-4; D not certain. Germline V lookup: CDR1 SEHNR, CDR2 FQNEAQ (reference sequence). V dropped 5 bases and J dropped 0 bases, with 13 bases sitting between them. The CDR3 loop spans 16 amino acids. In DNA, the CDR3 is TGTGCCAGCAGCGCAACTCGAACGGCAACTAATGAAAAACTGTTTTTT. Its protein product is CASSATRTATNEKLFF.

The sample holds many counts of this clonotype. The rearrangement links TRBV18 to TRBJ2-1; D ambiguous. The CDR3 runs to 15 residues. V was cut by 0 bases and J by 2 bases, with 8 bases left in between. Looked up from germline, CDR1 is KGHSH and CDR2 is LQKENI. CDR3 nucleotide sequence: TGTGCCAGCTCACCACCGGGTACGCCCTACAATGAGCAGTTCTTC. It specifies CASSPPGTPYNEQFF.

J is TRBJ2-5 and V is TRBV12-3 or TRBV12-4, with unresolved D. Trimming left V 5 bases short and J 5 bases short, with 18 bases between. This CDR3 spans 15 amino acids. The CDR3 region is CASSLHQSSSETQYF. DNA for the CDR3: TGTGCCAGCAGTCTTCACCAATCGAGTTCGGAGACCCAGTACTTC.

This clonotype was seen a few times. V and J are TRBV6-5 and TRBJ2-3; D ambiguous. The germline V and J ends were trimmed by 5 bases and 1 base, with 13 bases remaining between them. The germline CDR1 and CDR2 sequences are MNHEY and SVGAGI. This CDR3 region has 15 residues. CDR3 region: CASSPGWAGTDTQYF. The CDR3, as DNA: TGTGCCAGCAGTCCCGGTTGGGCCGGCACAGATACGCAGTATTTT.

This clonotype was observed many times. V gene TRBV6-5 combines with J gene TRBJ1-4; the match to TRBD1 covers 7 bases. Looked up from germline, CDR1 is MNHEY and CDR2 is SVGAGI. The J segment lost 4 bases and the V segment lost 3 bases, leaving 5 bases of the junction unmatched. The CDR3 extends over 15 amino acids. CDR3 DNA: TGTGCCAGCAGTTATGGAGACAGGGATAATGAAAAACTGTTTTTT. Residues: CASSYGDRDNEKLFF.

The V call is TRBV5-1, the J call TRBJ1-4, with 10 bases aligning to TRBD1. Germline V lookup: CDR1 SGHRS, CDR2 YFSETQ. The CDR3 extends over 17 amino acids. V gave up 0 bases and J gave up 4 bases; unmatched junction bases: 6. The CDR3 region has the DNA TGCGCCAGCAGCTTGGAGGGACAGGGGATTTATAATGAAAAACTGTTTTTT. Translation gives CASSLEGQGIYNEKLFF.

There are a few counts of this clonotype. V and J are TRBV7-2 and TRBJ1-6, with TRBD1 as a possible D gene (5 bases). This CDR3 is 14 amino acids long. CDR1 is SGHTA, CDR2 FQGNSA, per germline. V was trimmed by 5 bases and J by 7 bases, leaving 12 bases between them. CDR3 nucleotide sequence: TGTGCCAGCAGCGCTACGGGGGGAAATTCACCCCTCCACTTT. This codes for CASSATGGNSPLHF. The whole variable domain, filled in from reference TRBV7-2 and TRBJ1-6, reads GAGVSQSPSNKVTEKGKDVELRCDPISGHTALYWYRQSLGQGLEFLIYFQGNSAPDKSGLPSDRFSAERTGGSVSTLTIQRTQQEDSAVYLCASSATGGNSPLHFGNGTRLTVT.

The rearrangement links TRBV6-1 to TRBJ1-6, with TRBD1 identical over 7 bases. The trim removed 6 bases at V and 0 bases at J, leaving 8 bases unmatched. CDR3 length: 17 amino acids. Germline lookup yields CDR1 MNHNS and CDR2 SASEGT. For the CDR3, the DNA is TGTGCCAGCAGGGACAGGCCAAGAAGCTCCTATAATTCACCCCTCCACTTT. Protein: CASRDRPRSSYNSPLHF.

This clonotype was recorded many times. This chain uses TRBV4-3 with TRBJ2-3, with 11 positions matching TRBD2. Per the germline V gene, CDR1 is LGHNA and CDR2 is YSLEER. The J segment lost 1 base and the V segment lost 4 bases, leaving 7 bases of the junction unmatched. CDR3 length: 17 amino acids. In DNA form, the CDR3 reads TGCGCCAGCAGCCGCACGTTGACTAGCGGGGGCACAGATACGCAGTATTTT. This sequence encodes CASSRTLTSGGTDTQYF.

Only a few counts were recorded for this clonotype. This chain uses TRBV7-3 with TRBJ2-5; the D gene could be TRBD1 or TRBD2 (5 bases each). V was cut by 5 bases and J by 2 bases, with 12 bases left in between. CDR1 is SGHTA, CDR2 FQGTGA, per germline. The CDR3 sequence is 14 residues long. The CDR3 loop reads CASSPLGTQETQYF. The CDR3 nucleotides read TGTGCCAGCAGCCCCCTCGGGACGCAAGAGACCCAGTACTTC. The whole variable domain, filled in from reference TRBV7-3 and TRBJ2-5, reads GAGVSQTPSNKVTEKGKYVELRCDPISGHTALYWYRQSLGQGPEFLIYFQGTGAADDSGLPNDRFFAVRPEGSVSTLKIQRTERGDSAVYLCASSPLGTQETQYFGPGTRLLVL.

This clonotype was seen a few times. The chain couples TRBV7-2 to TRBJ2-7, with 10 bases matching TRBD2. Trimming at V came to 3 bases and at J to 7 bases, leaving 9 bases not matched to a gene. Germline lookup yields CDR1 SGHTA and CDR2 FQGNSA. The CDR3 totals 15 residues. Here the CDR3 DNA reads TGTGCCAGCAGCTTCTCCAGCGGGGGGGCCTGGGAGCAGTACGTC. Its protein is CASSFSSGGAWEQYV.

In this sample, this clonotype turned up a few times. The J gene is TRBJ2-3, the V gene TRBV6-2 or TRBV6-3, with 8 bases lining up with TRBD2. V was clipped by 0 bases and J by 1 base; unmatched bases: 3. The CDR3 has 16 residues. Germline loops: CDR1 MNHEY, CDR2 SVGEGT. CDR3 sequence: CASSYSRGARTDTQYF. The CDR3 nucleotides read TGTGCCAGCAGTTACTCGCGGGGGGCCCGCACAGATACGCAGTATTTT.

The chain is built from TRBV27 and TRBJ1-2; 10 bases map to TRBD1. The CDR3 is 15 amino acids. The trim removed 5 bases at V and 4 bases at J, leaving 7 bases unmatched. CDR1 is MNHEY, CDR2 SMNVEV, per germline (reference sequence). CDR3 coding DNA: TGTGCCAGCAGTCCCCGGACAGGGGGTCTCTATGGCTACACCTTC. Translating gives CASSPRTGGLYGYTF.

This clonotype was seen a few times. The chain has TRBV10-1 and TRBJ2-7, with D unresolved. Germline V lookup: CDR1 WNHNN, CDR2 SYGVQD (reference sequence). The CDR3 length is 13 residues. The V and J ends lost 7 bases and 2 bases respectively, with 12 bases between them. In DNA, the CDR3 is TGCGCCAGCAAAGACATTCGTCCCTACGAGCAGTACTTC. Amino acids: CASKDIRPYEQYF.